The rows below give T cell receptor beta chains drawn from one sample of a study of blood T cell repertoires in COVID-19. The method was immunoSEQ multiplex PCR; TCRdb's version includes in-frame clones alone and lacks a portion of them. The sample lists approximately 76,000 clones; 88% were seen once. The material sequenced was peripheral blood. The receptors here all came from a human donor in a cohort sampled during active COVID-19. Each CDR3 is given without its conserved first and last residue. Each record gives: V gene, J gene, CDR3 protein.

TRBV5-1	TRBJ2-1	ASSLDASGPEQF
TRBV19	TRBJ2-7	ASSIAGSGTGGSYEQY
TRBV6-2/TRBV6-3	TRBJ2-1	ASSRQARGEQF
TRBV27	TRBJ2-1	ASSKRGGDEQF
TRBV11-2	TRBJ1-2	ASSLSVQVVNYGYT
TRBV18	TRBJ1-1	ASLTGVGNTEAF
TRBV3-1/TRBV3-2	TRBJ2-7	ASSPRVTYEQY
TRBV11-1	TRBJ2-7	ASSSELAGPYEQY
TRBV4-1	TRBJ2-3	ASSQDPSSDLSTDTQY
TRBV7-7	TRBJ2-5	ASSFGDGETQY
TRBV19	TRBJ2-5	ASRGGRSGGQETQY
TRBV4-3	TRBJ1-4	ASSQDLGGVGTNEKLF
TRBV28	TRBJ1-5	ASKPGHRVGNQPQH
TRBV12-3/TRBV12-4	TRBJ2-1	ASRRGNEQF
TRBV19	TRBJ1-5	ASSKQNQPQH
TRBV18	TRBJ1-4	ASSTGTGPNEKLF
TRBV5-5	TRBJ2-5	ASSGLAGGNIQETQY